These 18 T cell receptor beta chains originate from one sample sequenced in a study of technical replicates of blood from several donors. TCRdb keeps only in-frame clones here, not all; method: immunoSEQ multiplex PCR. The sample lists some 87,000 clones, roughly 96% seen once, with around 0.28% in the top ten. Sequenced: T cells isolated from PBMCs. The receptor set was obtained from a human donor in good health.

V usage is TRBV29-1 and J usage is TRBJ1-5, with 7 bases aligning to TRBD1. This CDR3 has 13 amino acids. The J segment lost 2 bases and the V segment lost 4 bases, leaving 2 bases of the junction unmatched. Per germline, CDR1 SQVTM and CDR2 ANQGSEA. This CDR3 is CSVVGQGNQPQHF. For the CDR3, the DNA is TGCAGCGTTGTAGGACAGGGCAATCAGCCCCAGCATTTT.

In DNA form, the CDR3 reads TGTGCCAGCAGTTACCTTGAGACCCAGTACTTC. Its protein is CASSYLETQYF. V gene TRBV6-6 combines with J gene TRBJ2-5, with D unresolved. The V gene's germline CDR1 is MNHNY and CDR2 SVGAGI (reference sequence). Trimming took off 2 bases at V and 5 bases at J, with 3 bases between the two ends. CDR3 length: 11 amino acids.

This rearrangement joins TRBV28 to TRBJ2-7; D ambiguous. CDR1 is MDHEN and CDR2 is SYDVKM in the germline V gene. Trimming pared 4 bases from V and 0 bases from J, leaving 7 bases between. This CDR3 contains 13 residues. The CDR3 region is CASSSGSSYEQYF. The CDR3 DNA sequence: TGTGCCAGCAGTTCAGGTAGCTCCTACGAGCAGTACTTC. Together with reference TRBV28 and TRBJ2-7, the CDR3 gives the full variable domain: DVKVTQSSRYLVKRTGEKVFLECVQDMDHENMFWYRQDPGLGLRLIYFSYDVKMKEKGDIPEGYSVSREKKERFSLILESASTNQTSMYLCASSSGSSYEQYFGPGTRLTVT.

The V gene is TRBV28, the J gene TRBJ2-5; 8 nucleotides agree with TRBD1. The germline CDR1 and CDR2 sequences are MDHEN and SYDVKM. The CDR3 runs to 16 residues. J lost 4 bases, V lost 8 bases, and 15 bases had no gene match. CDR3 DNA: TGTGCCAGCTTCCCGGACAGGGTCGGAACCGGAGAGACCCAGTACTTC. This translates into CASFPDRVGTGETQYF.

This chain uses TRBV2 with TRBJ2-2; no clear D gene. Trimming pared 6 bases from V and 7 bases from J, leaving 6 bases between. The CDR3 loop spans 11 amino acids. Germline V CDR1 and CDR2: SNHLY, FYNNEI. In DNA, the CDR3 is TGTGCCAGCAGCAGTTACGGGGAGCTGTTTTTT. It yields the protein CASSSYGELFF. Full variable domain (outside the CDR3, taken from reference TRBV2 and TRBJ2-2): EPEVTQTPSHQVTQMGQEVILRCVPISNHLYFYWYRQILGQKVEFLVSFYNNEISEKSEIFDDQFSVERPDGSNFTLKIRSTKLEDSAMYFCASSSYGELFFGEGSRLTVL.

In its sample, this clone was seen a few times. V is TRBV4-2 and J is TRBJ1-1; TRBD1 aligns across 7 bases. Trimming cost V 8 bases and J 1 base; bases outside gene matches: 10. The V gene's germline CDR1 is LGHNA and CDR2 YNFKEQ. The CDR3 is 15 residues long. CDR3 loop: CASANPGQPNTEAFF. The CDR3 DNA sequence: TGTGCCAGCGCAAATCCGGGACAGCCGAACACTGAAGCTTTCTTT.

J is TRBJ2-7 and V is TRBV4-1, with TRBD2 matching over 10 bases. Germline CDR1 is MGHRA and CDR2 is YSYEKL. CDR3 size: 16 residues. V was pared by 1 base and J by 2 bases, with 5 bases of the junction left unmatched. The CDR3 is CASSQVGTSVTYEQYF. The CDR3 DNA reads TGCGCCAGCAGCCAAGTGGGGACTAGCGTAACCTACGAGCAGTACTTC.

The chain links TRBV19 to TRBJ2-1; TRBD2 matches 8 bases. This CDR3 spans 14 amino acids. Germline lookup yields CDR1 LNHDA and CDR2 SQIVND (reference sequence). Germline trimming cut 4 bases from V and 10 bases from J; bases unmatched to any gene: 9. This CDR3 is CASSSFVGRDEQFF. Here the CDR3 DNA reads TGTGCCAGTAGTAGTTTCGTCGGGAGGGACGAGCAGTTCTTC.

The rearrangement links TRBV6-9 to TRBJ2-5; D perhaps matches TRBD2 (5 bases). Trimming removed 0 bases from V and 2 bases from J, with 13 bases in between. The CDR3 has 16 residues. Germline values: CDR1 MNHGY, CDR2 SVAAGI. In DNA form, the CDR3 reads TGTGCCAGCAGTTATTCGGAGGTATTCGGGCAAGAGACCCAGTACTTC. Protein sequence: CASSYSEVFGQETQYF.

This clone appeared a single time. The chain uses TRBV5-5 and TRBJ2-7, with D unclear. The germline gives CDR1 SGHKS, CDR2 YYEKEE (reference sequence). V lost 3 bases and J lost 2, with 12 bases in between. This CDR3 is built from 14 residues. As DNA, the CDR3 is TGTGCCAGCAGCTCTTATGCGGATACCTACGAGCAGTACTTC. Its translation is CASSSYADTYEQYF.

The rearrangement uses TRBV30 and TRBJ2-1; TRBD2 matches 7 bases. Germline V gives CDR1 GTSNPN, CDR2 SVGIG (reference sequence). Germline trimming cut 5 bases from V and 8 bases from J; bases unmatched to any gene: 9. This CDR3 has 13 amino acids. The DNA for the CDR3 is TGTGCCTGGGCTTTGGCGGGAGTCTATGAGCAGTTCTTC. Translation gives CAWALAGVYEQFF.

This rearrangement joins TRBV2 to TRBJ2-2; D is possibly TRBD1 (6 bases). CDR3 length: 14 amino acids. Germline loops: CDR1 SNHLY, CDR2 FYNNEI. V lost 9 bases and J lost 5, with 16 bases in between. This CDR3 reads CASTSGRGTGELFF. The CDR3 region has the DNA TGTGCCAGTACTTCCGGCAGGGGTACCGGGGAGCTGTTTTTT.

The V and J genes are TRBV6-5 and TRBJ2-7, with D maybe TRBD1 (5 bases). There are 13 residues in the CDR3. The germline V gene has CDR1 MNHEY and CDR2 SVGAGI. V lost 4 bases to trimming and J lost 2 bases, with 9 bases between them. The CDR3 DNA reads TGTGCCAGCAGTTTACAGGTCACCTACGAGCAGTACTTC. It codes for CASSLQVTYEQYF.

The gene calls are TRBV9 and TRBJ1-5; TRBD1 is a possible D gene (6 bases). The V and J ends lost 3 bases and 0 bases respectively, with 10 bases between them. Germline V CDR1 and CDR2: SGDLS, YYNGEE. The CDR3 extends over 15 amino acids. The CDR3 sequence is CASSARGYSNQPQHF. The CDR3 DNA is TGTGCCAGCAGCGCCAGGGGATATAGCAATCAGCCCCAGCATTTT.

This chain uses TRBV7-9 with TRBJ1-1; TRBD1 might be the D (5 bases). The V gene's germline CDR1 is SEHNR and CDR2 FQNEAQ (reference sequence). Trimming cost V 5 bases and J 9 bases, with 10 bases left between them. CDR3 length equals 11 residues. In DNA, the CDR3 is TGTGCCAGCAGCATGGGGCCAAAAGCTTTCTTT. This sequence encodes CASSMGPKAFF. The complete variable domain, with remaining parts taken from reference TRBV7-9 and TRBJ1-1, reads DTGVSQNPRHKITKRGQNVTFRCDPISEHNRLYWYRQTLGQGPEFLTYFQNEAQLEKSRLLSDRFSAERPKGSFSTLEIQRTEQGDSAMYLCASSMGPKAFFGQGTRLTVV.

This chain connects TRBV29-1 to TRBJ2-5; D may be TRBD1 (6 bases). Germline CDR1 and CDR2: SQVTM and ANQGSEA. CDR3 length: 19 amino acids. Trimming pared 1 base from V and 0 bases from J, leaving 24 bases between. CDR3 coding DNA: TGCAGCGTTGAAGCTCGGGTAATACAGACAGGAGAGTACCAAGAGACCCAGTACTTC. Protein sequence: CSVEARVIQTGEYQETQYF.

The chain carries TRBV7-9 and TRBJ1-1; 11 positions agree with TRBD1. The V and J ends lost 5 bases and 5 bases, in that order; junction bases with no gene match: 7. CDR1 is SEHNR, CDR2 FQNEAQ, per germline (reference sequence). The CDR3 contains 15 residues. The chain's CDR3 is CASSLGQGASTEAFF. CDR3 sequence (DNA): TGTGCCAGCAGCCTAGGACAGGGGGCGTCTACTGAAGCTTTCTTT.

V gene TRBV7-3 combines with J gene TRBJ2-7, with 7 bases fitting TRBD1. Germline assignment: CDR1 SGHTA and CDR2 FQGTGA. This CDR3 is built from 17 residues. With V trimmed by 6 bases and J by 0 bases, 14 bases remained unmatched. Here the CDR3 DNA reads TGTGCCAGCAGTCGAGGAGCTAGGGGGCGAGGCTCCTACGAGCAGTACTTC. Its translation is CASSRGARGRGSYEQYF. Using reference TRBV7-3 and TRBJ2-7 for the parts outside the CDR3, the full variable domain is GAGVSQTPSNKVTEKGKYVELRCDPISGHTALYWYRQSLGQGPEFLIYFQGTGAADDSGLPNDRFFAVRPEGSVSTLKIQRTERGDSAVYLCASSRGARGRGSYEQYFGPGTRLTVT.